This is a list of T cell receptor beta chains from one sample in a study of shared clonotypes between healthy human individuals. Libraries were prepared by immunoSEQ multiplex PCR; TCRdb keeps only in-frame clonotypes and omits some of them. The sample yields 900,000 to 1,200,000 clones, about 84% seen once. The specimen sequenced was memory CD4+ T cells from PBMCs. The receptors originated from a man aged 18 to 35 in good health. Some clones in this sample may be carry-over from other donors' samples. The CDR3 runs from the conserved cysteine through the conserved F or W. A D gene is named only where the DNA matches it firmly. Clone size, where shown, is once, few, many, or a class for clones that have expanded.

j_call: TRBJ1-2
v_call: TRBV6-6
clone_size: -
d_call: TRBD1
cdr3_nt: TGTGCCAGCAGTTACTCAGGGGGCGGGAGCTATGGCTACACCTTC
cdr3_aa: CASSYSGGGSYGYTF

j_call: TRBJ1-5
v_call: TRBV28
clone_size: -
d_call: -
cdr3_nt: TGTGCCAGCAGTTTGGCGGATCAGCCCCAGCATTTT
cdr3_aa: CASSLADQPQHF

j_call: TRBJ2-3
v_call: TRBV9
clone_size: -
d_call: -
cdr3_nt: TGTGCCAGCAGCGCCTTAGCGGTTACAGATACGCAGTATTTT
cdr3_aa: CASSALAVTDTQYF

j_call: TRBJ2-7
v_call: TRBV7-9
clone_size: -
d_call: -
cdr3_nt: TGTGCCAGCAGCTTAGATCGGGGGTACACGACCTACGAGCAGTACTTC
cdr3_aa: CASSLDRGYTTYEQYF

j_call: TRBJ2-7
v_call: TRBV19
clone_size: -
d_call: -
cdr3_nt: TGTGCCAGTAGTCCGGGGACTCCCCTTTCCGGCGAGCAGTACTTC
cdr3_aa: CASSPGTPLSGEQYF

j_call: TRBJ1-5
v_call: TRBV2
clone_size: -
d_call: -
cdr3_nt: TGTGCCAGCAGTGAGGTGCCCCAGGCCCAGCATTTT
cdr3_aa: CASSEVPQAQHF

j_call: TRBJ1-2
v_call: TRBV7-9
clone_size: few
d_call: TRBD1
cdr3_nt: TGTGCCAGCAGCTGGGACAGGAGTGGCTACACCTTC
cdr3_aa: CASSWDRSGYTF

j_call: TRBJ1-4
v_call: TRBV28
clone_size: -
d_call: -
cdr3_nt: TGTGCCAGCAAGCCTTCAGGAGAAAAACTGTTTTTT
cdr3_aa: CASKPSGEKLFF

j_call: TRBJ2-7
v_call: TRBV18
clone_size: -
d_call: -
cdr3_nt: TGTGCCAGCTCACCAGCAGGGTACGAGCAGTACTTC
cdr3_aa: CASSPAGYEQYF

j_call: TRBJ2-1
v_call: TRBV28
clone_size: -
d_call: TRBD2
cdr3_nt: TGTGCCAGCAGACTAGCGGGAAGGGCCTACAGCAATGAGCAGTTCTTC
cdr3_aa: CASRLAGRAYSNEQFF

j_call: TRBJ2-7
v_call: TRBV19
clone_size: -
d_call: -
cdr3_nt: TGTGCCAGTAGTACCTGGGCCCCCTACGAGCAGTACTTC
cdr3_aa: CASSTWAPYEQYF

j_call: TRBJ2-6
v_call: TRBV6-1
clone_size: -
d_call: -
cdr3_nt: TGTGCCAGCAACCAGGCTGGGGCCAACGTCCTGACTTTC
cdr3_aa: CASNQAGANVLTF

j_call: TRBJ2-3
v_call: TRBV5-1
clone_size: -
d_call: -
cdr3_nt: TGCGCCAGCAGCTTGGCCTCCGGGCACTCAGATACGCAGTATTTT
cdr3_aa: CASSLASGHSDTQYF

j_call: TRBJ2-1
v_call: TRBV2
clone_size: -
d_call: TRBD2
cdr3_nt: TGTGCCAGCAGTGATGAGGGACTAGCGGGAGGCTATGAGCAGTTCTTC
cdr3_aa: CASSDEGLAGGYEQFF

j_call: TRBJ1-5
v_call: TRBV28
clone_size: -
d_call: TRBD1
cdr3_nt: TGTGCCAGCAGTTTGGGGACAGGGAACCAGCCCCAGCATTTT
cdr3_aa: CASSLGTGNQPQHF

j_call: TRBJ1-1
v_call: TRBV5-1
clone_size: once
d_call: TRBD1
cdr3_nt: TGCGCCAGCAGCTCTCGAGCAGGGGGCTTTGGCACTGAAGCTTTCTTT
cdr3_aa: CASSSRAGGFGTEAFF

j_call: TRBJ1-2
v_call: TRBV6-1
clone_size: -
d_call: TRBD1
cdr3_nt: TGTGCCAGCAGTGAAGTGGACAGGCTCGAACTACGTGGCTACACCTTC
cdr3_aa: CASSEVDRLELRGYTF

j_call: TRBJ2-3
v_call: TRBV28
clone_size: -
d_call: TRBD1
cdr3_nt: TGTGCCAGCAGTTCGTCCGGGACAGGGAGTGAAGATACGCAGTATTTT
cdr3_aa: CASSSSGTGSEDTQYF